This T cell receptor beta chain was recorded in a study of blood T cell repertoires in COVID-19. Study details: Some COVID-19 samples were acute and others convalescent; all came from the United States, Italy and Spain. Nucleic acid was either cDNA or gDNA, and it came from T cells, B-cell-depleted T cells, or PBMCs.

Germline CDR1 reads SNHLY; CDR2 reads FYNNEI. Trimming took 0 bases from V and 3 from J, leaving 5 bases between them. This CDR3 has 13 amino acids. Authors' processing steps: Reference gene primers were amplified, and this amplification served to estimate nucleated cell counts. TCRdb keeps only in-frame clones here, not all; method: immunoSEQ multiplex PCR. D and trimming were read from the DNA, whereas the V and J calls and clone size are those reported in that table. The table has hundreds of thousands of clones, more than 75% seen once. Source material: peripheral blood. The sequence derives from a woman aged 45 to 65 who had recovered from COVID-19. J is TRBJ1-2 and V is TRBV2; D remains unclear. The CDR3: CASSEASYYGYTF. In DNA, the CDR3 is TGTGCCAGCAGTGAAGCGTCCTACTATGGCTACACCTTC.